This passage covers 32 T cell receptor beta chains from one sample sequenced in a study of blood T cell repertoires in COVID-19. The method was immunoSEQ multiplex PCR; TCRdb's version includes in-frame clones alone and lacks a portion of them. Altogether about 81,000 clones are present, roughly 91% being singletons, with the ten largest covering 1.5% to 2%. Sequenced sample: peripheral blood. The receptors come from a woman aged 45-65 years in a cohort sampled during active COVID-19.

The V gene is TRBV10-3, the J gene TRBJ1-1, with D possibly matching TRBD1 (5 bases). This CDR3 is 13 amino acids long. Germline V CDR1 and CDR2: ENHRY, SYGVKD. Trimming left V 4 bases short and J 1 base short, with 7 bases between. The CDR3: CAISGQKNTEAFF. The CDR3 nucleotides read TGTGCCATCAGTGGACAGAAGAACACTGAAGCTTTCTTT.

This chain links TRBV19 with TRBJ2-2; TRBD1 matches 12 bases. The ends lost 5 bases at V and 5 bases at J; junction bases unmatched: 3. This CDR3 has 15 residues. The germline CDR1 and CDR2 sequences are LNHDA and SQIVND (reference sequence). CDR3: CASSGDRGLTGELFF. In DNA, the CDR3 is TGTGCCAGTAGTGGGGACAGGGGGCTAACCGGGGAGCTGTTTTTT. The variable domain in full, completed from reference TRBV19 and TRBJ2-2, reads DGGITQSPKYLFRKEGQNVTLSCEQNLNHDAMYWYRQDPGQGLRLIYYSQIVNDFQKGDIAEGYSVSREKKESFPLTVTSAQKNPTAFYLCASSGDRGLTGELFFGEGSRLTVL.

A few counts support this clone. The rearrangement joins TRBV15 to TRBJ2-1, with TRBD2 as a possible D gene (7 bases). The V and J ends lost 6 bases and 9 bases respectively, with 12 bases between them. Germline assignment: CDR1 LNHNV and CDR2 YYDKDF (reference sequence). The CDR3 contains 12 residues. The CDR3 coding sequence is TGTGCCACCAGAGGGGAGGGGGGTGAGCAGTTCTTC. As protein: CATRGEGGEQFF.

The chain is built from TRBV15 and TRBJ2-5; 9 bases match TRBD2. The CDR3 runs 14 residues. Unmatched junction bases numbered 5, after V lost 5 bases and J lost 4 bases. Germline V gene data show CDR1 as LNHNV and CDR2 as YYDKDF (reference sequence). The CDR3 sequence: CATSLRGGAETQYF. CDR3 nucleotide sequence: TGTGCCACCAGCCTGCGGGGGGGAGCAGAGACCCAGTACTTC.

The chain carries TRBV3-1 (or the pseudogene TRBV3-2) and TRBJ1-3; D call uncertain. This CDR3 has 14 amino acids. Looked up from germline, CDR1 is LGHDT and CDR2 is YNNKEL (reference sequence). V was trimmed by 2 bases and J by 0 bases, leaving 5 bases between them. This CDR3 reads CASSQLSSGNTIYF. DNA for the CDR3: TGTGCCAGCAGCCAACTGAGCTCTGGAAACACCATATATTTT.

The V gene is TRBV9, the J gene TRBJ2-7; 8 positions agree with TRBD1. Germline CDR1 SGDLS, CDR2 YYNGEE. The CDR3 is made up of 14 amino acids. The V and J ends lost 4 bases and 3 bases, in that order; junction bases with no gene match: 6. As DNA, the CDR3 is TGTGCCAGCAGCCCGCGACAGGGGATCTACGAGCAGTACTTC. Translation: CASSPRQGIYEQYF.

The CDR3 protein is CASRTGGLYGYTF. In nucleotides, the CDR3 is TGCGCCAGCAGGACAGGGGGGCTCTATGGCTACACCTTC. The J gene is TRBJ1-2, the V gene TRBV10-1, with TRBD1 matching 9 bases. The CDR3 contains 13 residues. After removal of 6 bases from V and 4 bases from J, the junction contained 3 bases not matched to a gene. The germline V gene encodes CDR1 WNHNN and CDR2 SYGVQD (reference sequence).

The rearrangement links TRBV18 to TRBJ2-7; 13 nucleotides line up with TRBD2. CDR3 length equals 16 residues. CDR1 is KGHSH and CDR2 is LQKENI in the germline V gene. V lost 3 bases and J lost 5; bases outside the gene matches: 7. As DNA, the CDR3 is TGTGCCAGCTCACCCGAACTAGCGGGGGGGCAAAACGAGCAGTACTTC. The encoded protein is CASSPELAGGQNEQYF.

This chain links TRBV2 with TRBJ2-3; D unclear. Trimming stripped 4 bases from V and 6 bases from J, with 11 bases between. The CDR3 length is 13 residues. CDR1 and CDR2 (germline): SNHLY, FYNNEI. In DNA form, the CDR3 reads TGTGCCAGCAGTGTGCCAGTTGTGGATACGCAGTATTTT. The encoded protein is CASSVPVVDTQYF.

This chain joins TRBV7-9 and TRBJ2-2; 13 bases match TRBD2. The V segment lost 5 bases and the J segment 3 bases; nucleotides outside the gene matches: 3. Per the germline V gene, CDR1 is SEHNR and CDR2 is FQNEAQ (reference sequence). The CDR3 is 16 residues long. The CDR3 DNA reads TGTGCCAGCAGCCCCGGACTAGCGGGGGACACCGGGGAGCTGTTTTTT. This gives the protein CASSPGLAGDTGELFF. The variable domain in full, with the rest retrieved from reference TRBV7-9 and TRBJ2-2, is DTGVSQNPRHKITKRGQNVTFRCDPISEHNRLYWYRQTLGQGPEFLTYFQNEAQLEKSRLLSDRFSAERPKGSFSTLEIQRTEQGDSAMYLCASSPGLAGDTGELFFGEGSRLTVL.

This clone appeared a single time. The chain employs TRBV6-5 and TRBJ1-2; 10 bases match TRBD1. The germline gives CDR1 MNHEY, CDR2 SVGAGI. The J segment lost 5 bases and the V segment lost 8 bases, leaving 11 bases of the junction unmatched. The CDR3 length is 15 residues. The CDR3 sequence: CASGGGQGLNYGYTF. CDR3 DNA: TGTGCCAGCGGGGGGGGACAGGGGCTGAATTATGGCTACACCTTC.

The chain recombines TRBV7-9 with TRBJ2-6, with 10 bases fitting TRBD1. Trimming at V came to 4 bases and at J to 0 bases, leaving 6 bases not matched to a gene. The CDR3 runs 18 residues. CDR1 is SEHNR, CDR2 FQNEAQ, per germline (reference sequence). CDR3 sequence reads: CASSSRDRGISGANVLTF. In nucleotides, the CDR3 is TGTGCCAGCAGCTCCCGGGACAGGGGAATCTCTGGGGCCAACGTCCTGACTTTC.

DNA for the CDR3: TGCGCCAGCAGCTTGGCGTTTTTGAGCAAGCAGTACTTC. Protein product: CASSLAFLSKQYF. This chain joins TRBV5-1 and TRBJ2-7; no definite D call. The CDR3 extends over 13 amino acids. Germline V gene data show CDR1 as SGHRS and CDR2 as YFSETQ. V was clipped by 0 bases and J by 8 bases, with 12 bases between them.

The V and J genes are TRBV28 and TRBJ1-6; maybe TRBD1 (6 bases). There are 15 residues in the CDR3. The V end was cut by 6 bases, the J end by 7 bases, with 16 bases between. Germline V gene sequence: CDR1 MDHEN, CDR2 SYDVKM. As DNA, the CDR3 is TGTGCCAGCAGATCGGGGGGGCGAGGGAATTCACCCCTCCACTTT. Its protein is CASRSGGRGNSPLHF.

This clone was seen just once. The V call is TRBV9, the J call TRBJ2-1; 9 positions agree with TRBD2. Germline CDR1 and CDR2: SGDLS and YYNGEE. CDR3 length equals 17 residues. J gave up 4 bases and V 0 bases, and 8 bases lay outside the gene matches. CDR3: CASSVEAGGDIYNEQFF. CDR3 sequence (DNA): TGTGCCAGCAGCGTAGAGGCGGGGGGGGACATATACAATGAGCAGTTCTTC. Using reference TRBV9 and TRBJ2-1 for the parts outside the CDR3, the full variable domain is DSGVTQTPKHLITATGQRVTLRCSPRSGDLSVYWYQQSLDQGLQFLIQYYNGEERAKGNILERFSAQQFPDLHSELNLSSLELGDSALYFCASSVEAGGDIYNEQFFGPGTRLTVL.

The CDR3 here is CASSLAHSTNYGYTF. CDR3 in DNA: TGTGCCAGCAGCTTAGCTCACAGTACTAACTATGGCTACACCTTC. The gene calls are TRBV7-9 and TRBJ1-2; D gene unclear. Per the germline V gene, CDR1 is SEHNR and CDR2 is FQNEAQ (reference sequence). This CDR3 is 15 amino acids long. V lost 0 bases and J 0 bases, leaving 8 bases between the germline ends.

The J gene is TRBJ1-2, the V gene TRBV12-3 or TRBV12-4, with unresolved D. V was shortened by 3 bases and J by 10 bases, with 15 bases between the two germline ends. The CDR3 length is 13 residues. The DNA of the CDR3 is TGTGCCAGCAGTTTTGGTAACCTTGGGCCCTACACCTTC. Its protein is CASSFGNLGPYTF.

The rearrangement uses TRBV21-1 and TRBJ2-5; the listed D gene, TRBD2, was not tested against the DNA. TRBV21-1 is a pseudogene segment. This CDR3 has 17 amino acids. The DNA of the CDR3 is TGTGCCAGCAGCAAAGCTGGGGCAGGGCGGAGGGGAGAGACCCAGTACTTC. This sequence encodes CASSKAGAGRRGETQYF.

The gene calls are TRBV11-3 and TRBJ1-3; weak D call: TRBD1 (6 bases). CDR1 and CDR2 from the germline V gene are SGHNT and YENEEA. The germline V and J ends were trimmed by 5 bases and 0 bases, with 14 bases remaining between them. The CDR3 sequence is 16 residues long. CDR3 region: CASSKPTGLSGNTIYF. In DNA form, the CDR3 reads TGTGCCAGCAGCAAACCCACAGGGCTCTCTGGAAACACCATATATTTT.

The rearrangement uses TRBV6-5 and TRBJ1-1, with no clear D. The V gene's germline CDR1 is MNHEY and CDR2 SVGAGI. This CDR3 is 12 amino acids long. Trimming removed 5 bases at V and 1 base at J, with 5 bases between. CDR3 in amino acids: CASSQQNTEAFF. As DNA, the CDR3 is TGTGCCAGCAGTCAACAGAACACTGAAGCTTTCTTT.

The V gene is TRBV30, the J gene TRBJ1-2, with TRBD1 identical over 12 bases. V gave up 3 bases and J gave up 5 bases; unmatched junction bases: 4. From germline, CDR1 is GTSNPN and CDR2 SVGIG (reference sequence). The CDR3 has 14 residues. CDR3 in amino acids: CAWRGDRGQYGYTF. The CDR3 bases are TGTGCCTGGAGGGGGGACAGGGGGCAATATGGCTACACCTTC.

The count of this clone is one. The V call is TRBV7-9, the J call TRBJ1-5; possibly TRBD1 for D (6 bases). CDR3 length: 14 residues. Germline CDR1 is SEHNR and CDR2 is FQNEAQ (reference sequence). Trimming removed 5 bases at V and 7 bases at J, with 15 bases between. The CDR3 DNA reads TGTGCCAGCAGCGAACAGGGACCGGAACAGCCCCAGCATTTT. This encodes CASSEQGPEQPQHF.

The chain employs TRBV23-1 and TRBJ2-1, with TRBD1 matching over 9 bases. TRBV23-1 is an ORF, with its function uncertain. This CDR3 is 17 amino acids long. J gave up 5 bases and V 6 bases, and 14 bases lay outside the gene matches. The DNA for the CDR3 is TGCGCCAGCAGACACAAACAGGGACAGGGTCAAAACAATGAGCAGTTCTTC. Amino acids: CASRHKQGQGQNNEQFF.

The CDR3 is CAISAVGQGYGYTF. In nucleotides, the CDR3 is TGTGCCATCAGTGCCGTGGGACAGGGTTATGGCTACACCTTC. V usage is TRBV10-3 and J usage is TRBJ1-2; TRBD1 agrees at 9 bases. Germline V gene lookup returns CDR1 ENHRY and CDR2 SYGVKD. Losses at the gene ends were 4 bases for V and 5 bases for J; bases not matched to a gene: 5. The CDR3 contains 14 residues.

The chain carries TRBV2 and TRBJ1-1; D is unclear. CDR1 SNHLY and CDR2 FYNNEI come from the germline V gene. The V end was cut by 4 bases, the J end by 0 bases, with 6 bases between. This CDR3 is built from 13 residues. The CDR3 DNA is TGTGCCAGCAGTGGAGAGTTGAACACTGAAGCTTTCTTT. It encodes CASSGELNTEAFF.

The chain has TRBV3-1 (or the pseudogene TRBV3-2) and TRBJ2-1; 8 nucleotides line up with TRBD2. Germline-derived CDR1 and CDR2 are LGHDT and YNNKEL (reference sequence). The length of the CDR3 is 14 residues. Trimming cost V 4 bases and J 2 bases; bases outside gene matches: 1. The CDR3 nucleotides are TGTGCCAGCAGCCCGACTAGCGCCTACAATGAGCAGTTCTTC. It encodes CASSPTSAYNEQFF.

The chain is built from TRBV18 and TRBJ2-7, with D possibly TRBD2 on 5 matching bases. Looked up from germline, CDR1 is KGHSH and CDR2 is LQKENI. The CDR3 loop spans 17 amino acids. Trimming left V 0 bases short and J 0 bases short, with 15 bases between. This chain's CDR3 is CASSPPGSGYHSYEQYF. The CDR3 DNA reads as TGTGCCAGCTCACCACCGGGAAGCGGATATCACTCCTACGAGCAGTACTTC.

The V call is TRBV18, the J call TRBJ1-1; D is perhaps TRBD1 (5 bases). The CDR3 totals 13 residues. Germline-derived CDR1 and CDR2 are KGHSH and LQKENI. The V and J ends lost 6 bases and 3 bases respectively, with 11 bases between them. The CDR3 DNA reads as TGTGCCAGCTCTCCGACAGATTACACTGAAGCTTTCTTT. Translated, it gives CASSPTDYTEAFF.

This chain links TRBV5-1 with TRBJ2-3; the D gene is possibly TRBD1 (5 bases). Between the trimmed V and J ends, which lost 0 bases and 3 bases, there was a span of 11 bases. This CDR3 is 15 amino acids long. Germline CDR1 is SGHRS and CDR2 is YFSETQ. The DNA of the CDR3 is TGCGCCAGCAGCTTGGCCGGTCAGGGTACAGATACGCAGTATTTT. The encoded protein is CASSLAGQGTDTQYF.

V gene TRBV10-3 combines with J gene TRBJ2-2, with D maybe TRBD1 (5 bases). V shed 8 bases and J shed 0 bases, with 13 bases lying between them. This CDR3 spans 15 amino acids. Germline V gives CDR1 ENHRY, CDR2 SYGVKD. The DNA of the CDR3 is TGTGCCATCGGGTATGCAGGGTCGAACACCGGGGAGCTGTTTTTT. Translation: CAIGYAGSNTGELFF.

The chain has TRBV28 and TRBJ1-5; the match to TRBD1 covers 8 bases. Germline V gives CDR1 MDHEN, CDR2 SYDVKM. J gave up 0 bases and V 6 bases, and 10 bases lay outside the gene matches. This CDR3 spans 17 amino acids. CDR3 in DNA: TGTGCCAGCAGACCCCCCCCGGACAGGGCTAGCAATCAGCCCCAGCATTTT. Protein: CASRPPPDRASNQPQHF.

This rearrangement joins TRBV19 to TRBJ2-1; D possibly corresponds to TRBD2 (6 bases). V was trimmed by 2 bases and J by 9 bases, leaving 14 bases between them. The CDR3 contains 14 residues. Germline CDR1 LNHDA, CDR2 SQIVND (reference sequence). CDR3 DNA: TGTGCCAGTAGTATACCGGGAGTGGGTGGTGAGCAGTTCTTC. Translating gives CASSIPGVGGEQFF.